This TCR beta chain derives from a study of identical twins (TCRdb year 2016). Turning to the overall study: The study deep-sequenced TCR alpha and beta repertoires from monozygotic twins, unrelated adults of various ages and cord blood to test whether fetal clonotypes persist. To rule out contamination, the twin experiments were replicated at different times with different library preparation protocols. Study-wide conclusions, independent of this receptor: Because the same donors could not be followed over many years, the conclusions depended on cross-sectional statistical analysis. Out-of-frame TCR alpha sharing in monozygotic twins was systematically underestimated by recombination models, whereas sharing between unrelated individuals was in agreement with the recombination models. Compared with coincidental sharing between unrelated individuals, out-of-frame TCR alpha sequences shared between twins showed an excess of sequences with low generation probability. Zero-insertion analyses could be partly confounded by invariant T cells such as MAIT and iNKT, though diverse VJ usage argued against such confounding for most clonotypes. Fewer insertions were carried by abundant cord blood beta clonotypes; a weaker similar trend was observed in young adult naive repertoires, while no such trend was observed in memory repertoires. Excess twin sharing in beta out-of-frame sequences was weaker because fewer shared sequences lowered the signal-to-noise ratio.

The cysteine opens and the phenylalanine closes a CDR3 of 14 amino acids. The kept DNA is CDR3 alone, 42 bases in frame from the first base. CDR1 DFQATT and CDR2 SNEGSKA were looked up in the germline V gene (reference sequence). From V the trimming removes 5 bases and from J it removes 4 bases, while the gene matches leave 3 bases of the junction unaccounted for. To prepare the library, 5' RACE was applied. Reads for this sample came from an Illumina HiSeq 2000. Template switching introduced a universal primer binding site; the final cDNA contained a unique molecular identifier, enabling accurate counting of TCR cDNA molecules. First-strand cDNA for TCR alpha and beta chains was synthesized from specific primers in the conserved constant-segment region. To control for contamination, each cDNA library was double barcoded with a SMART-Mk sample barcode plus Illumina barcodes. TruSeq adapter sequences and Illumina sample barcodes were added in two successive PCR steps. Sequencing of the TCR alpha and beta cDNA libraries was done on the Illumina HiSeq platform using custom primers. The original methods were these. Raw reads were processed with MiGEC to extract unique molecular identifiers, and MiXCR was used to determine CDR3 positions. Recombination models were inferred per individual with the repgenHMM and IGoR tools using an EM algorithm. The tcR package in R was used for shared clonotype analysis, with sharing normalized by the product of cloneset sizes. To study raw recombination free of thymic and clonal selection effects, out-of-frame nonproductive sequences were analyzed. TCRdb reanalyzed the raw reads on its own, using fastp at Q25 for trimming and MiXCR for clone calling, and kept in-frame beta chains. Rows merge per CDR3 protein into single entries with the most common DNA and genes. TCRdb's processing, not the authors', yielded these V and J calls. The sample table contains 350,000 to 500,000 distinct CDR3 sequences; only one count was recorded for less than 20% of them. The ten largest account for 12% of the sample.

Only healthy Caucasian donors were included. Three unrelated non-twin adults were also sequenced: a male aged 18 to 30, a male aged 50 to 59 and a female aged 50 to 59. Using Miltenyi CD45RO+ enrichment and human naive T-cell isolation kits, memory (CD45RO+) and naive T cells were isolated from PBMC. This clonotype was seen only a few times. Its antigen is still unknown. No per-base quality is available; no much larger clone lies one base away. The sequence was collected from a man aged 45-60 years in good health. The sample comprised naive T cells sorted from blood. The sample's cell subset or site label is to be understood as: cells isolated with a human naive T-cell isolation kit. Rearrangement joined TRBV20-1 to TRBJ2-3; 13 bases in between match TRBD2. The DNA reads as follows: TGCAGTGCTTTACTAGCGGGGGGGCCAGATACGCAGTATTTT. Translated, it reads CSALLAGGPDTQYF.